Shown below are 21 T cell receptor beta chains from a single sample sequenced in a study of response to subunit inactivated influenza vaccine. MiXCR, applied by TCRdb to the RT-PCR reads, yields one record per CDR3 protein. The table records 400,000 to 650,000 distinct CDR3 sequences, under 8.5% of them present only once. The sequencing used PBMCs from blood, collected roughly 24 months after vaccination. These TCRs come from a man between 50 and 75 years old who received an inactivated influenza vaccine.

This clonotype was counted only a few times. The chain links TRBV6-1 to TRBJ2-4, with D maybe TRBD1 (5 bases). The CDR3 extends over 15 amino acids. V gave up 6 bases and J gave up 2 bases, with 14 bases separating them. Germline assignment: CDR1 MNHNS and CDR2 SASEGT. DNA of the CDR3: TGTGCCAGCAGCCTAACGGCAGGGACCAAAAACATTCAGTACTTC. It yields the protein CASSLTAGTKNIQYF.

This clonotype was counted at least ten times. J is TRBJ2-3 and V is TRBV20-1; TRBD1 or TRBD2 may be the D gene (6 bases each). Trimming took off 6 bases at V and 3 bases at J, with 22 bases between the two ends. Germline V CDR1 and CDR2: DFQATT, SNEGSKA (reference sequence). The CDR3 contains 16 residues. CDR3 amino acids: CSALGRGGGGTDTQYF. CDR3 DNA sequence: TGCAGTGCCCTCGGCCGGGGTGGAGGGGGTACAGATACGCAGTATTTT.

This clonotype was seen a few times. The chain carries TRBV4-2 and TRBJ2-2; possibly TRBD2 for D (6 bases). This CDR3 has 17 amino acids. Trimming removed 1 base from V and 6 bases from J, with 18 bases in between. Germline values: CDR1 LGHNA, CDR2 YNFKEQ. The CDR3 coding sequence is TGTGCCAGCAGCCAAGTATTTAGCGGCATAACTGCCGGGGAGCTGTTTTTT. Protein product: CASSQVFSGITAGELFF.

The gene calls are TRBV20-1 and TRBJ2-3; 8 nucleotides line up with TRBD2. Germline V CDR1 and CDR2: DFQATT, SNEGSKA (reference sequence). V shed 1 base and J 5 bases; nucleotides not matched to a gene: 11. The CDR3 totals 16 residues. In DNA, the CDR3 is TGCAGTGCTAGAGGGAGTAGCGGGGCCTGGGGAGATACGCAGTATTTT. As protein: CSARGSSGAWGDTQYF.

This clonotype was counted many times. The CDR3 nucleotides are TGTGCCAGCAGCTTCACAGGGGGCACTGAAGCTTTCTTT. Translation gives CASSFTGGTEAFF. The rearrangement uses TRBV3-1 and TRBJ1-1, with 8 nucleotides matching TRBD1. Germline V CDR1 and CDR2: LGHDT, YNNKEL (reference sequence). Trimming cost V 5 bases and J 4 bases; bases outside gene matches: 3. This CDR3 contains 13 residues.

The table lists this clonotype with many counts. The chain uses TRBV29-1 and TRBJ2-3; either TRBD1 or TRBD2 may fit D (5 bases each). V was pared by 7 bases and J by 1 base, with 15 bases between. Germline assignment: CDR1 SQVTM and CDR2 ANQGSEA. The CDR3 extends over 14 amino acids. The DNA for the CDR3 is TGCAGCGCCGGGACCGGGGCCGGCACAGATACGCAGTATTTT. Protein product: CSAGTGAGTDTQYF.

This clonotype turned up a few times. The chain joins TRBV2 to TRBJ2-1; 15 bases align to TRBD2. This CDR3 has 16 residues. V dropped 7 bases and J dropped 4; count of bases not matched to a gene: 5. Germline V gives CDR1 SNHLY, CDR2 FYNNEI. The CDR3 bases are TGTGCCAGCACCGGACTAGCGGGAGGGCGATACAATGAGCAGTTCTTC. Protein sequence: CASTGLAGGRYNEQFF. The full variable domain, rest sourced from reference TRBV2 and TRBJ2-1, is EPEVTQTPSHQVTQMGQEVILRCVPISNHLYFYWYRQILGQKVEFLVSFYNNEISEKSEIFDDQFSVERPDGSNFTLKIRSTKLEDSAMYFCASTGLAGGRYNEQFFGPGTRLTVL.

This clonotype was detected only a few times. The genes are TRBV20-1 and TRBJ2-1; D possibly corresponds to TRBD2 (6 bases). Germline CDR1 and CDR2: DFQATT and SNEGSKA (reference sequence). The CDR3 sequence is 13 residues long. V was shortened by 2 bases and J by 5 bases, with 10 bases between the two germline ends. This CDR3 is CSARRVADNEQFF. CDR3 nucleotides: TGCAGTGCTAGAAGGGTAGCGGACAATGAGCAGTTCTTC.

The gene calls are TRBV20-1 and TRBJ2-3; D perhaps matches TRBD1 (6 bases). Germline V gene lookup returns CDR1 DFQATT and CDR2 SNEGSKA (reference sequence). This CDR3 region has 16 residues. The V end lost 2 bases, the J end lost 0 bases, and 15 bases lay between the germline ends. The CDR3 sequence: CSARYVQGYSTDTQYF. As DNA, the CDR3 is TGCAGTGCTAGATATGTACAGGGATATAGCACAGATACGCAGTATTTT.

In this sample, this clonotype turned up many times. The chain couples TRBV6-1 to TRBJ1-5, with D perhaps TRBD1 (5 bases). CDR3 length equals 14 residues. Germline CDR1 MNHNS, CDR2 SASEGT. Trimming shortened V by 6 bases and J by 6 bases, and 15 bases separated the two germline ends. The CDR3 DNA reads as TGTGCCAGCAGCAACGGCGGGGGGATTCAGCCCCAGCATTTT. It translates to CASSNGGGIQPQHF.

The table lists this clonotype with a few counts. The chain links TRBV12-3 or TRBV12-4 to TRBJ2-2, with D uncertain. This CDR3 has 19 residues. The V end was cut by 1 base, the J end by 0 bases, with 18 bases between. The CDR3 protein is CASSLVLVWSGPNTGELFF. Written as DNA, the CDR3 is TGTGCCAGCAGTTTAGTCTTAGTTTGGTCCGGCCCGAACACCGGGGAGCTGTTTTTT.

This clonotype was detected ten times or more. The chain is built from TRBV12-3 or TRBV12-4 and TRBJ1-5; D uncertain. The V and J ends lost 5 bases and 4 bases respectively, with 12 bases between them. There are 14 residues in the CDR3. This chain's CDR3 is CASSNGRENQPQHF. The CDR3 region has the DNA TGTGCCAGCAGTAACGGACGGGAAAATCAGCCCCAGCATTTT.

Only a few counts were recorded for this clonotype. The V call is TRBV25-1, the J call TRBJ2-6; D gene unclear. The V and J ends lost 8 bases and 4 bases respectively, with 12 bases between them. Germline CDR1 is MGHDK and CDR2 is SYGVNS. The CDR3 has 14 amino acids. CDR3 sequence reads: CASSVDPGANVLTF. The CDR3 coding sequence is TGTGCCAGCTCAGTCGACCCGGGGGCCAACGTCCTGACTTTC.

This clonotype was recorded at least ten times. V gene TRBV4-3 combines with J gene TRBJ2-3, with D possibly TRBD2 on 6 matching bases. Trimming cost V 1 base and J 4 bases, with 12 bases left between them. The CDR3 is 15 amino acids. Per germline, CDR1 LGHNA and CDR2 YSLEER. This CDR3 reads CASSQAVGGPDTQYF. CDR3 in DNA: TGCGCCAGCAGCCAAGCTGTGGGGGGACCAGATACGCAGTATTTT.

This clonotype has just a few counts. The V and J genes are TRBV20-1 and TRBJ2-1, with D maybe TRBD1 (6 bases). Germline-derived CDR1 and CDR2 are DFQATT and SNEGSKA (reference sequence). The V end lost 0 bases, the J end lost 6 bases, and 21 bases lay between the germline ends. The CDR3 contains 17 residues. This CDR3 reads CSARDLRVVQGRNEQFF. CDR3 nucleotides: TGCAGTGCTAGAGATCTCCGGGTGGTACAGGGACGCAATGAGCAGTTCTTC.

On this clonotype itself: A much larger clone lies one base from this, so it may be a read error. The V gene is TRBV3-1, the J gene TRBJ2-1; 13 bases match TRBD2. Germline V lookup: CDR1 LGHDT, CDR2 YNNKEL (reference sequence). The CDR3 sequence is 16 residues long. The CDR3 bases are TGTGCCTGCAGCCAGGGACTAGCGGGACGTACCAATGAGCAGTTCTTC. Residues: CACSQGLAGRTNEQFF.

This clonotype was detected a few times. The chain has TRBV6-1 and TRBJ1-3; no definite D call. CDR1 is MNHNS and CDR2 is SASEGT in the germline V gene. V lost 6 bases and J 0 bases, leaving 6 bases between the germline ends. The length of the CDR3 is 13 residues. The CDR3: CASRVPSGNTIYF. The DNA for the CDR3 is TGTGCCAGCAGGGTTCCCTCTGGAAACACCATATATTTT.

This chain joins TRBV5-8 and TRBJ1-2; TRBD1 is a possible D gene (5 bases). The germline V gene encodes CDR1 SGHTS and CDR2 YDEGEE. This CDR3 region has 13 residues. V lost 6 bases, J lost 4 bases, and 13 bases lay in between. In DNA form, the CDR3 reads TGTGCCAGCACGACGGGGACGGGCTATGGCTACACCTTC. Encoded protein: CASTTGTGYGYTF.

This clonotype appeared a few times. The chain combines TRBV25-1 with TRBJ2-7; no reliable D call. Germline loops: CDR1 MGHDK, CDR2 SYGVNS. The CDR3 has 12 amino acids. With 2 bases removed from V and 1 base from J, the gap between germline ends came to 3 bases. The CDR3 sequence is CASSEHSYEQYF. The CDR3 DNA is TGTGCCAGCAGTGAACATTCCTACGAGCAGTACTTC.

DNA for the CDR3: TGCAGTGCTAGAGATCTTGTCGCAGGGGAAGCTTTCTTT. Protein: CSARDLVAGEAFF. The chain carries TRBV20-1 and TRBJ1-1, with D perhaps TRBD1 (5 bases). V was cut by 0 bases and J by 8 bases, with 13 bases left in between. Per the germline V gene, CDR1 is DFQATT and CDR2 is SNEGSKA (reference sequence). There are 13 residues in the CDR3.

This clonotype has just a few counts. This chain uses TRBV7-2 with TRBJ1-6; no clear D. This CDR3 region has 16 residues. Per germline, CDR1 SGHTA and CDR2 FQGNSA. V lost 1 base and J lost 0, with 7 bases in between. The CDR3 DNA reads TGTGCCAGCAGCTTAGAACCACACTCCTATAATTCACCCCTCCACTTT. Translated, it gives CASSLEPHSYNSPLHF.